The 25 T cell receptor beta chains listed next were all sequenced from one sample in a study of OX40 agonist ivuxolimab in advanced cancers. TCRdb's copy holds only in-frame clones and misses some; the assay was immunoSEQ multiplex PCR. The table includes approximately 44,000 clones, 91% detected once. The specimen was CD4+ or CD8+ T cells sorted from blood, collected in a trial of the OX40 agonist ivuxolimab. The receptors shown here come from an adult with an advanced solid tumor such as melanoma, head and neck, liver or kidney cancer.

The gene calls are TRBV29-1 and TRBJ2-1; D remains unclear. The germline V gene encodes CDR1 SQVTM and CDR2 ANQGSEA. V dropped 3 bases and J dropped 4 bases, with 4 bases sitting between them. The CDR3 contains 11 residues. In nucleotides, the CDR3 is TGCAGCGTTGAGGTGTACAATGAGCAGTTCTTC. Protein product: CSVEVYNEQFF.

The chain links TRBV6-6 to TRBJ2-7; 7 positions match TRBD1. With 5 bases clipped from V and 2 bases from J, the junction kept 6 bases outside the gene matches. The CDR3 is 14 amino acids. Germline CDR1 and CDR2: MNHNY and SVGAGI (reference sequence). This chain's CDR3 is CASSHYRGTYEQYF. The CDR3 coding sequence is TGTGCCAGCAGTCACTACAGGGGCACCTACGAGCAGTACTTC.

The chain employs TRBV19 and TRBJ1-1; D remains unclear. This CDR3 has 13 amino acids. The germline V gene encodes CDR1 LNHDA and CDR2 SQIVND (reference sequence). Trimming left V 3 bases short and J 9 bases short, with 14 bases between. The CDR3 DNA reads TGTGCCAGTAGTATCGGGTGGGGATCCCAAGCTTTCTTT. Amino acid sequence: CASSIGWGSQAFF.

The V and J genes are TRBV6-5 and TRBJ2-7, with D perhaps assigned TRBD1 or TRBD2 (5 bases each). CDR1 MNHEY and CDR2 SVGAGI come from the germline V gene. The CDR3 extends over 14 amino acids. Trimming pared 5 bases from V and 2 bases from J, leaving 13 bases between. CDR3 bases: TGTGCCAGCAGTGGTCGGGACGGGCCCTACGAGCAGTACTTC. The encoded protein is CASSGRDGPYEQYF.

The DNA for the CDR3 is TGTGCCGTCGGACTAGCGGGATTGTGGGGAAAAAATGAGCAGTTCTTC. It specifies CAVGLAGLWGKNEQFF. The chain couples TRBV27 to TRBJ2-1; 12 bases are shared with TRBD2. Germline V gene lookup returns CDR1 MNHEY and CDR2 SMNVEV (reference sequence). The CDR3 has 16 amino acids. Trimming took 11 bases from V and 7 from J; bases not matched to a gene: 15.

V is TRBV28 and J is TRBJ1-1; D remains unclear. Germline-derived CDR1 and CDR2 are MDHEN and SYDVKM. V was cut by 1 base and J by 8 bases, with 8 bases left in between. This CDR3 contains 12 residues. This CDR3 reads CASSLLREEAFF. CDR3 in DNA: TGTGCCAGCAGTTTATTGAGGGAAGAAGCTTTCTTT.

This chain connects TRBV7-9 to TRBJ2-1; D remains unclear. The CDR3 sequence is 15 residues long. V was pared by 6 bases and J by 2 bases, with 14 bases between. Germline V gives CDR1 SEHNR, CDR2 FQNEAQ (reference sequence). CDR3 in amino acids: CASSSPAEPYNEQFF. CDR3 nucleotides: TGTGCCAGCAGTTCTCCGGCGGAACCCTACAATGAGCAGTTCTTC.

The chain carries TRBV2 and TRBJ2-3; TRBD2 is a possible D gene (6 bases). V lost 1 base and J 4 bases, leaving 15 bases between the germline ends. CDR3 length equals 16 residues. Germline CDR1 SNHLY, CDR2 FYNNEI. The DNA of the CDR3 is TGTGCCAGCAGTGAAGGGGGTAGCGGAAAATCAGATACGCAGTATTTT. It yields the protein CASSEGGSGKSDTQYF.

The chain recombines TRBV4-1 with TRBJ2-7; 10 bases fit TRBD2. Germline CDR1 reads MGHRA; CDR2 reads YSYEKL. CDR3 length equals 16 residues. After removal of 1 base from V and 2 bases from J, the junction contained 5 bases not matched to a gene. CDR3: CASSQGASGSAYEQYF. CDR3 coding DNA: TGCGCCAGCAGCCAAGGGGCTAGCGGGAGTGCCTACGAGCAGTACTTC.

V and J are TRBV19 and TRBJ2-1, with D possibly TRBD1 on 5 matching bases. Trimming cost V 6 bases and J 1 base, with 16 bases left between them. The germline V gene has CDR1 LNHDA and CDR2 SQIVND (reference sequence). The CDR3 loop spans 16 amino acids. The CDR3: CASSDQGGFSYNEQFF. The CDR3 DNA reads as TGTGCCAGTAGCGACCAGGGCGGCTTTTCCTACAATGAGCAGTTCTTC.

The V and J genes are TRBV19 and TRBJ2-7; TRBD1 might be the D (6 bases). CDR3 length: 16 residues. V lost 3 bases to trimming and J lost 2 bases, with 17 bases between them. Germline V gives CDR1 LNHDA, CDR2 SQIVND (reference sequence). CDR3 DNA sequence: TGTGCCAGTAGTATCCAAAATACAGGGATGACCTACGAGCAGTACTTC. Protein product: CASSIQNTGMTYEQYF.

The chain uses TRBV6-6 and TRBJ2-1; D is possibly TRBD1 (6 bases). From germline, CDR1 is MNHNY and CDR2 SVGAGI (reference sequence). This CDR3 is built from 14 residues. Between the trimmed V and J ends, which lost 2 bases and 2 bases, there was a span of 7 bases. The CDR3 DNA is TGTGCCAGCAGTTACCAGGGGACCTACAATGAGCAGTTCTTC. Protein: CASSYQGTYNEQFF.

This chain uses TRBV11-2 with TRBJ2-1; TRBD2 agrees at 7 bases. The V gene's germline CDR1 is SGHAT and CDR2 FQNNGV. This CDR3 comprises 13 residues. The J segment lost 10 bases and the V segment lost 0 bases, leaving 3 bases of the junction unmatched. This chain's CDR3 is CASSLDPAGEQFF. As DNA, the CDR3 is TGTGCCAGCAGCTTAGATCCAGCGGGAGAGCAGTTCTTC.

The chain joins TRBV27 to TRBJ2-2; TRBD2 agrees at 8 bases. The germline gives CDR1 MNHEY, CDR2 SMNVEV (reference sequence). The CDR3 runs to 16 residues. With V trimmed by 5 bases and J by 3 bases, 8 bases remained unmatched. Written as DNA, the CDR3 is TGTGCCAGCAGTAGAGGGACTAGTGCGTACACCGGGGAGCTGTTTTTT. Translating it yields CASSRGTSAYTGELFF.

DNA for the CDR3: TGTGCCAGCAGTTACTCAACACTAGCGGGAGTCGGCGAGCAGTACTTC. It is translated as CASSYSTLAGVGEQYF. The V and J genes are TRBV6-5 and TRBJ2-7, with 11 bases that match TRBD2. This CDR3 has 16 residues. CDR1 is MNHEY, CDR2 SVGAGI, per germline. With 0 bases clipped from V and 6 bases from J, the junction kept 7 bases outside the gene matches.

V usage is TRBV13 and J usage is TRBJ2-3; TRBD2 agrees at 12 bases. The CDR3 covers 16 residues. V shed 3 bases, J shed 3 bases, and the junction held 4 bases outside the gene matches. Germline loops: CDR1 PRHDT, CDR2 FYEKMQ (reference sequence). CDR3 nucleotides: TGTGCCAGCAGCTTTCGACTAGCGGGAGCTACAGATACGCAGTATTTT. It encodes CASSFRLAGATDTQYF.

The chain employs TRBV19 and TRBJ2-7; a possible D gene is TRBD2 (6 bases). V lost 3 bases to trimming and J lost 3 bases, with 9 bases between them. The CDR3 length is 13 residues. From germline, CDR1 is LNHDA and CDR2 SQIVND (reference sequence). This CDR3 reads CASSIGGNYEQYF. The CDR3 DNA reads as TGTGCCAGTAGTATCGGCGGGAACTACGAGCAGTACTTC.

This clone was counted only a few times. J is TRBJ1-1 and V is TRBV2, with 7 bases aligning to TRBD1. Germline trimming cut 10 bases from V and 4 bases from J; bases unmatched to any gene: 3. This CDR3 comprises 11 residues. The germline gives CDR1 SNHLY, CDR2 FYNNEI. CDR3 in amino acids: CATRGGTEAFF. CDR3 in DNA: TGTGCCACCAGGGGGGGCACTGAAGCTTTCTTT.

The chain carries TRBV14 and TRBJ2-3; D gene ambiguous. The CDR3 consists of 14 residues. Trimming cost V 0 bases and J 4 bases, with 8 bases left between them. Germline CDR1 and CDR2: SGHDN and FVKESK. The CDR3 loop is CASSQELGPDTQYF. The CDR3 bases are TGTGCCAGCAGCCAAGAATTAGGACCAGATACGCAGTATTTT.

J is TRBJ2-3 and V is TRBV27, with D perhaps matching TRBD1 (6 bases). The CDR3 has 15 amino acids. Trimming left V 6 bases short and J 3 bases short, with 16 bases between. Germline CDR1 is MNHEY and CDR2 is SMNVEV (reference sequence). The CDR3 loop reads CASSPTIRGTDTQYF. CDR3 DNA sequence: TGTGCCAGCAGCCCGACAATAAGGGGGACAGATACGCAGTATTTT.

The genes are TRBV7-8 and TRBJ1-3; tentatively, D is TRBD1 (5 bases). V was shortened by 3 bases and J by 2 bases, with 20 bases between the two germline ends. CDR3 size: 18 residues. Germline V gene lookup returns CDR1 SGHVS and CDR2 FQNEAQ. CDR3 DNA: TGTGCCAGCAGCTTTGAACCCCAGGGAGTAGAGCCTGGAAACACCATATATTTT. Translating it yields CASSFEPQGVEPGNTIYF.

This sequence joins TRBV19 and TRBJ2-1; D gene unclear. V was cut by 2 bases and J by 3 bases, with 17 bases left in between. The CDR3 sequence is 17 residues long. The germline V gene has CDR1 LNHDA and CDR2 SQIVND (reference sequence). For the CDR3, the DNA is TGTGCCAGTAGTATATCGGGCCGAACAAGAAGCTACAATGAGCAGTTCTTC. Amino acid sequence: CASSISGRTRSYNEQFF. The full variable domain, its missing parts supplied by reference TRBV19 and TRBJ2-1, is DGGITQSPKYLFRKEGQNVTLSCEQNLNHDAMYWYRQDPGQGLRLIYYSQIVNDFQKGDIAEGYSVSREKKESFPLTVTSAQKNPTAFYLCASSISGRTRSYNEQFFGPGTRLTVL.

The CDR3 protein is CSDSRQNGYTF. CDR3 sequence (DNA): TGCAGCGATTCCCGACAGAATGGCTACACCTTC. The chain uses TRBV29-1 and TRBJ1-2; perhaps TRBD1 as D (5 bases). Between the trimmed V and J ends, which lost 7 bases and 6 bases, there was a span of 12 bases. The germline gives CDR1 SQVTM, CDR2 ANQGSEA. This CDR3 is 11 amino acids long.

This chain links TRBV14 with TRBJ2-3; 9 positions match TRBD1. The CDR3 totals 16 residues. Germline V gene lookup returns CDR1 SGHDN and CDR2 FVKESK. The trim removed 2 bases at V and 4 bases at J, leaving 7 bases unmatched. CDR3 sequence (DNA): TGTGCCAGCAGCCAATATTGGACAGGGGTTTCAGATACGCAGTATTTT. Translated, it gives CASSQYWTGVSDTQYF. Based on the CDR3 plus reference TRBV14 and TRBJ2-3, the full variable domain is EAGVTQFPSHSVIEKGQTVTLRCDPISGHDNLYWYRRVMGKEIKFLLHFVKESKQDESGMPNNRFLAERTGGTYSTLKVQPAELEDSGVYFCASSQYWTGVSDTQYFGPGTRLTVL.

This chain links TRBV4-3 with TRBJ2-1; TRBD2 aligns across 8 bases. The J segment lost 1 base and the V segment lost 0 bases, leaving 5 bases of the junction unmatched. CDR1 and CDR2 (germline): LGHNA, YSLEER. This CDR3 is 17 amino acids long. CDR3 sequence: CASSQDPSGPSYNEQFF. The CDR3 bases are TGCGCCAGCAGCCAAGATCCTAGCGGGCCATCCTACAATGAGCAGTTCTTC.